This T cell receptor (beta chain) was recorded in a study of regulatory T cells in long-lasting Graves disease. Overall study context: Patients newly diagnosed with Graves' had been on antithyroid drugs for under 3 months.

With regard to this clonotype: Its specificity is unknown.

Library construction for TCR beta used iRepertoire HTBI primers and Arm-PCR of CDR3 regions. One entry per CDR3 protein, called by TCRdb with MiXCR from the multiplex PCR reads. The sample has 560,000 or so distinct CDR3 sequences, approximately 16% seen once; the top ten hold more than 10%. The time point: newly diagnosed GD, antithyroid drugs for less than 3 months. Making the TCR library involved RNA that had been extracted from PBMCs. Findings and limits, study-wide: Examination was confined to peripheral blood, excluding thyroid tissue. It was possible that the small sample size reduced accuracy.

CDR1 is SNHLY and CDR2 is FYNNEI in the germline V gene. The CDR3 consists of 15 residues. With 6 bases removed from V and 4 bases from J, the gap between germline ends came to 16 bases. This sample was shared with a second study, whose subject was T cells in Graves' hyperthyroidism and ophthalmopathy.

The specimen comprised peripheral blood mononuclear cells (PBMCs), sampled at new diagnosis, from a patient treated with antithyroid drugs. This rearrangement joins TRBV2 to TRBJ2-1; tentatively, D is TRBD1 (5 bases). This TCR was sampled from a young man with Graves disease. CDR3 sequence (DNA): TGTGCCAGCAGCGATCAGACAGTGCATTACAATGAGCAGTTCTTC. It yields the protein CASSDQTVHYNEQFF.